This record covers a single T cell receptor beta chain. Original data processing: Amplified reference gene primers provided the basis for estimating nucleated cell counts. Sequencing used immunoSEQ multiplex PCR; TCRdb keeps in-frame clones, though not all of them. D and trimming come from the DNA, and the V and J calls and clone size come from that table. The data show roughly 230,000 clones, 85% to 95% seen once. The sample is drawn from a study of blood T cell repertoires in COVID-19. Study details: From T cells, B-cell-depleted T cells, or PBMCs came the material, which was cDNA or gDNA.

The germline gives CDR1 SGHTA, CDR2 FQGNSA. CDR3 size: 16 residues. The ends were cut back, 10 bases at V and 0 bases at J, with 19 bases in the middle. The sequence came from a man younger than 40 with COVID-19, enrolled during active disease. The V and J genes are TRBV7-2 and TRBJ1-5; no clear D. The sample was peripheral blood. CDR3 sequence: CAITREGGYSNQPQHF. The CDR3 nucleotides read TGTGCCATCACCCGGGAAGGCGGATATAGCAATCAGCCCCAGCATTTT.